The 21 T cell receptor beta chains below all came from one sample that was sequenced in a study of naive and memory T cell subsets. The SP2 primer and nested alpha and beta constant region primers amplified ligated cDNA in four rounds. TCRdb re-called the 5' RACE reads with MiXCR, one entry per CDR3 protein. This table has 25,000 to 35,000 distinct CDR3 sequences, 16% appearing once. An oligonucleotide containing a UMI was ligated to the 3' end of TCR cDNA. The receptors originated from a female donor in good health.

The V and J genes are TRBV11-2 and TRBJ2-1; no definite D call. Germline lookup yields CDR1 SGHAT and CDR2 FQNNGV. Trimming shortened V by 1 base and J by 8 bases, and 6 bases separated the two germline ends. The CDR3 extends over 12 amino acids. The CDR3 DNA reads as TGTGCCAGCAGCTTAGGCTCGGATGAGCAGTTCTTC. Amino acids: CASSLGSDEQFF.

By sample fraction, this clonotype is medium-sized (0.01 to 0.1%). The CDR3 coding sequence is TGTGCCAGCAGCTTAGCGGCAGTTAACTATGGCTACACCTTC. Translated, it gives CASSLAAVNYGYTF. V and J are TRBV7-2 and TRBJ1-2; D gene unclear. Germline V gene data show CDR1 as SGHTA and CDR2 as FQGNSA. The CDR3 totals 14 residues. The ends were cut back, 0 bases at V and 1 base at J, with 6 bases in the middle.

The chain recombines TRBV15 with TRBJ2-3, with 9 nucleotides matching TRBD1. Germline values: CDR1 LNHNV, CDR2 YYDKDF (reference sequence). The CDR3 consists of 15 residues. Germline trimming cut 4 bases from V and 2 bases from J; bases unmatched to any gene: 4. The CDR3: CATSKQGANTDTQYF. The CDR3 nucleotides are TGTGCCACCAGCAAACAGGGGGCGAACACAGATACGCAGTATTTT. Full variable domain (outside the CDR3, taken from reference TRBV15 and TRBJ2-3): DAMVIQNPRYQVTQFGKPVTLSCSQTLNHNVMYWYQQKSSQAPKLLFHYYDKDFNNEADTPDNFQSRRPNTSFCFLDIRSPGLGDTAMYLCATSKQGANTDTQYFGPGTRLTVL.

This clonotype has at least ten counts. CDR3 in amino acids: CSVHRRDRRANNYGYTF. The CDR3, as DNA: TGCAGCGTTCATCGCCGGGACAGGAGGGCCAATAACTATGGCTACACCTTC. The V and J genes are TRBV29-1 and TRBJ1-2, with 8 bases matching TRBD1. The germline V gene encodes CDR1 SQVTM and CDR2 ANQGSEA. The CDR3 loop spans 17 amino acids. V lost 5 bases, J lost 1 base, and 15 bases stayed unmatched. Full variable domain (remainder filled in from reference TRBV29-1 and TRBJ1-2): SAVISQKPSRDICQRGTSLTIQCQVDSQVTMMFWYRQQPGQSLTLIATANQGSEATYESGFVIDKFPISRPNLTFSTLTVSNMSPEDSSIYLCSVHRRDRRANNYGYTFGSGTRLTVV.

The sample holds a few counts of this clonotype. This may stem from a read error, because a much larger clone lies one nucleotide away. As DNA, the CDR3 is TGTGCCAGCAGTCCCAGACAGGGTGGTAACTATGGCTACACCTTC. Translated, it gives CASSPRQGGNYGYTF. V usage is TRBV27 and J usage is TRBJ1-2; 7 bases align to TRBD1. Germline V gene lookup returns CDR1 MNHEY and CDR2 SMNVEV (reference sequence). The CDR3 totals 15 residues. The V gene end was trimmed by 5 bases and the J gene end by 1 base; junction bases not matched to a gene: 7.

This clonotype occurred many times. The V and J genes are TRBV18 and TRBJ1-5; D may be TRBD1 (5 bases). Germline assignment: CDR1 KGHSH and CDR2 LQKENI. Trimming cost V 0 bases and J 5 bases, with 11 bases left between them. There are 15 residues in the CDR3. The CDR3 region is CASSPPGARDQPQHF. CDR3 nucleotide sequence: TGTGCCAGCTCACCACCAGGGGCTCGGGATCAGCCCCAGCATTTT.

This sequence joins TRBV20-1 and TRBJ2-3; TRBD1 is a possible D gene (7 bases). Trimming pared 0 bases from V and 5 bases from J, leaving 24 bases between. Germline V gives CDR1 DFQATT, CDR2 SNEGSKA (reference sequence). This CDR3 has 18 residues. CDR3 amino acids: CSAREVGGTAPVVDTQYF. The CDR3 coding sequence is TGCAGTGCTAGAGAAGTGGGCGGGACAGCCCCGGTCGTAGATACGCAGTATTTT.

The V call is TRBV6-5, the J call TRBJ2-7, with TRBD2 identical over 8 bases. Per the germline V gene, CDR1 is MNHEY and CDR2 is SVGAGI. This CDR3 comprises 19 residues. Trimming at V came to 7 bases and at J to 3 bases, leaving 23 bases not matched to a gene. The CDR3, as DNA: TGTGCCAGCACCGCTTTCGGTTCCGGGGGGGGGCCGGCGGTCTACGAGCAGTACTTC. As protein: CASTAFGSGGGPAVYEQYF.

V usage is TRBV5-1 and J usage is TRBJ2-7; 7 bases align to TRBD1. This CDR3 has 16 amino acids. With V trimmed by 4 bases and J by 5 bases, 15 bases remained unmatched. Per germline, CDR1 SGHRS and CDR2 YFSETQ. The DNA for the CDR3 is TGCGCCAGCAGCCCCTTCCGACCGACAGGGATCGACGAGCAGTACTTC. As protein: CASSPFRPTGIDEQYF.

This clonotype showed up just a few times. The genes are TRBV5-1 and TRBJ2-5; 7 nucleotides match TRBD2. CDR3 length equals 14 residues. V lost 4 bases, J lost 4 bases, and 7 bases stayed unmatched. Germline CDR1 reads SGHRS; CDR2 reads YFSETQ. The CDR3 here is CASSQGLTRETQYF. CDR3 nucleotide sequence: TGCGCCAGCAGCCAGGGACTAACGCGAGAGACCCAGTACTTC.

This clonotype showed up many times. This chain joins TRBV20-1 and TRBJ2-3; 10 positions match TRBD1. V lost 3 bases to trimming and J lost 3 bases; unmatched junction nucleotides: 21. CDR1 and CDR2 from the germline V gene are DFQATT and SNEGSKA (reference sequence). The length of the CDR3 is 20 residues. The DNA for the CDR3 is TGCAGTGCTAGGAGACTAGCCGGGACAGGGGAGGGCTCGGGGACAGATACGCAGTATTTT. Its translation: CSARRLAGTGEGSGTDTQYF.

This rearrangement joins TRBV7-9 to TRBJ2-2; 9 bases map to TRBD1. The CDR3 is made up of 15 amino acids. Per germline, CDR1 SEHNR and CDR2 FQNEAQ (reference sequence). With 5 bases clipped from V and 4 bases from J, the junction kept 5 bases outside the gene matches. The CDR3 protein is CASSPRDRATGELFF. The CDR3, as DNA: TGTGCCAGCAGCCCGCGGGACAGGGCCACCGGGGAGCTGTTTTTT.

This clonotype was counted between two and nine times. The rearrangement links TRBV13 to TRBJ2-3, with TRBD1 identical over 7 bases. The CDR3 is 14 amino acids. Germline CDR1 PRHDT, CDR2 FYEKMQ (reference sequence). The J segment lost 1 base and the V segment lost 5 bases, leaving 3 bases of the junction unmatched. The CDR3 sequence is CASSRGQGTDTQYF. The CDR3 nucleotides read TGTGCCAGCAGCCGTGGACAGGGCACAGATACGCAGTATTTT.

This chain joins TRBV29-1 and TRBJ1-1, with TRBD1 identical over 7 bases. Per germline, CDR1 SQVTM and CDR2 ANQGSEA. V trimming: 6 bases; J trimming: 1 base; junction bases outside the gene matches: 11. This CDR3 is built from 15 residues. The CDR3 DNA reads as TGCAGCGTGCCCGCCCCCAGGGGGGCGAACACTGAAGCTTTCTTT. This sequence encodes CSVPAPRGANTEAFF.

By proportion, this clonotype is medium-sized (0.01 to 0.1%). The rearrangement uses TRBV7-9 and TRBJ1-2; 7 positions match TRBD1. This CDR3 comprises 15 residues. Trimming removed 5 bases from V and 4 bases from J; junction bases left unmatched: 10. Germline CDR1 and CDR2: SEHNR and FQNEAQ (reference sequence). CDR3 sequence reads: CASSTLTGASYGYTF. Written as DNA, the CDR3 is TGTGCCAGCAGCACCCTAACAGGGGCCAGCTATGGCTACACCTTC. The complete variable domain, with remaining parts taken from reference TRBV7-9 and TRBJ1-2, reads DTGVSQNPRHKITKRGQNVTFRCDPISEHNRLYWYRQTLGQGPEFLTYFQNEAQLEKSRLLSDRFSAERPKGSFSTLEIQRTEQGDSAMYLCASSTLTGASYGYTFGSGTRLTVV.

This clonotype was counted ten times or more. The rearrangement uses TRBV5-5 and TRBJ2-1; 10 nucleotides align to TRBD1. The CDR3 contains 15 residues. The V and J ends lost 7 bases and 2 bases, in that order; junction bases with no gene match: 6. Germline-derived CDR1 and CDR2 are SGHKS and YYEKEE (reference sequence). CDR3 region: CASSLGTGAYNEQFF. The CDR3 region has the DNA TGTGCCAGCTCGCTGGGGACAGGGGCCTACAATGAGCAGTTCTTC.

Ten or more counts support this clonotype. The chain carries TRBV29-1 and TRBJ2-5, with TRBD2 identical over 8 bases. The CDR3 length is 13 residues. After removal of 2 bases from V and 4 bases from J, the junction contained 3 bases not matched to a gene. Germline V CDR1 and CDR2: SQVTM, ANQGSEA. The CDR3 region has the DNA TGCAGCGTTGAACGGGGGGGCCTAGAGACCCAGTACTTC. Translating it yields CSVERGGLETQYF.

This clonotype was picked up many times. The J gene is TRBJ2-3, the V gene TRBV6-5; tentative D call: TRBD2 (5 bases). The CDR3 runs 12 residues. Germline CDR1 and CDR2: MNHEY and SVGAGI. The germline V and J ends were trimmed by 2 bases and 5 bases, with 5 bases remaining between them. In nucleotides, the CDR3 is TGTGCCAGCAGTTACCGGGGAGATACGCAGTATTTT. Its protein product is CASSYRGDTQYF.

This clonotype was recorded a few times. The CDR3 nucleotides are TGTGCCAGCAGTTACTCGCCTAGCGGGGGGGGCAATGAGCAGTTCTTC. It yields the protein CASSYSPSGGGNEQFF. The V and J genes are TRBV6-5 and TRBJ2-1; 12 bases are a match to TRBD2. V lost 0 bases to trimming and J lost 6 bases; unmatched junction nucleotides: 3. The CDR3 is 16 residues long. CDR1 is MNHEY, CDR2 SVGAGI, per germline.

This clonotype occurred a few times. The CDR3 spells CASTKDRANTGELFF. The CDR3, as DNA: TGTGCCAGCACCAAAGACAGAGCGAACACCGGGGAGCTGTTTTTT. J is TRBJ2-2 and V is TRBV6-5, with D perhaps matching TRBD1 (5 bases). The CDR3 is 15 residues long. CDR1 is MNHEY and CDR2 is SVGAGI in the germline V gene. V dropped 7 bases and J dropped 0 bases, with 12 bases sitting between them.

V and J are TRBV14 and TRBJ2-1; possible D gene TRBD1, 6 bases. Germline CDR1 reads SGHDN; CDR2 reads FVKESK. The CDR3 runs 15 residues. V lost 6 bases and J 8 bases, leaving 20 bases between the germline ends. As DNA, the CDR3 is TGTGCCAGCAGTCGGACAGCCGTCCTCACCCATGAGCAGTTCTTC. Translated, it gives CASSRTAVLTHEQFF.